This TCR beta chain was sequenced for a study of T-cell reconstitution after alpha-beta-depleted transplantation in children. V lost 1 base and J lost 7; bases outside the gene matches: 4. Per germline, CDR1 LGHDT and CDR2 YNNKEL (reference sequence). CDR3 length equals 15 residues. This clonotype was detected ten times or more. Unique molecular identifiers were incorporated during preparation of the TCRbeta library. TCRdb re-called the PCR reads through MiXCR, storing one row per CDR3 protein. Of about 27,000 distinct CDR3 sequences detected, about 6.2% appear once; the ten largest clones hold 7%. The source was PBMCs, mostly from graft donor cells, collected 180 days after TCRalphabeta/CD19-depleted stem cell transplant. The rearrangement uses TRBV3-1 and TRBJ2-2, with TRBD1 identical over 9 bases. This TCR was recovered from a male patient younger than 18 who had a stem cell transplant for acute myeloid leukemia, so the T cells may come from the graft donor. The CDR3 region has the DNA TGTGCCAGCAGCCAAGGGACAGGGGAAGTCGGGGAGCTGTTTTTT. This codes for CASSQGTGEVGELFF.